This entry lists 3 T cell receptor beta chains sequenced from one sample in a study of blood T cell repertoires in COVID-19. Data came from immunoSEQ multiplex PCR; TCRdb stores just in-frame clones and leaves some out. The data show approximately 170,000 clones, roughly 88% seen once. Sequencing was performed on peripheral blood. These receptors were collected from a man between 18 and 29 years old with COVID-19, enrolled during active disease.

Here the CDR3 DNA reads TGCAGTGCTAGTATAGGAAACACCATATATTTT. Encoded protein: CSASIGNTIYF. The chain employs TRBV20-1 and TRBJ1-3; no firm D call. Trimming cost V 3 bases and J 4 bases, with 4 bases left between them. Germline V gene lookup returns CDR1 DFQATT and CDR2 SNEGSKA (reference sequence). This CDR3 contains 11 residues.

Turning to this clone: Because it lacks the conserved phenylalanine or tryptophan at the end, this CDR3 is likely a read error. The DNA is omitted, as the CDR3 cannot be located on it reliably, and the CDR3 follows TCRdb's listing. V and J are TRBV5-1 and TRBJ2-4; whether TRBD1, the table's D call, matches the DNA was not checked. Germline-derived CDR1 and CDR2 are SGHRS and YFSETQ. Ends included, the CDR3 has 11 residues. CDR3 protein: CASSSGTAIPG.

The chain is built from TRBV18 and TRBJ2-7; 11 bases fit TRBD2. The CDR3 contains 14 residues. The V and J ends lost 3 bases and 6 bases, in that order; junction bases with no gene match: 4. Germline V gives CDR1 KGHSH, CDR2 LQKENI. CDR3 residues: CASSPLAGGAEQYF. As DNA, the CDR3 is TGTGCCAGCTCACCCCTAGCGGGAGGTGCCGAGCAGTACTTC.